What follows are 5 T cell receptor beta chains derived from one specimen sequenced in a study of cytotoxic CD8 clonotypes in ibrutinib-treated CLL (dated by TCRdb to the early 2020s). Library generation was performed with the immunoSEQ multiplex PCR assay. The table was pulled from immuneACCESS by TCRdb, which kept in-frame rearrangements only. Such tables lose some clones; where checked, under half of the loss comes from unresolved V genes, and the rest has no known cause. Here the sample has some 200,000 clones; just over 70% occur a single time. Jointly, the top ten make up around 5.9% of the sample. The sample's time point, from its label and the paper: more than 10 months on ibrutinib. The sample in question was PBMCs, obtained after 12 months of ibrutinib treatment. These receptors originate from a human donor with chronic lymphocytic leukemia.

Here the CDR3 reads CASSLNLNQPQHF. CDR3 DNA sequence: TGTGCCAGCAGCTTAAACCTGAATCAGCCCCAGCATTTT. The V gene is TRBV7-2, the J gene TRBJ1-5; no reliable D call. The length of the CDR3 is 13 residues. Germline values: CDR1 SGHTA, CDR2 FQGNSA. The V end lost 2 bases, the J end lost 4 bases, and 6 bases lay between the germline ends.

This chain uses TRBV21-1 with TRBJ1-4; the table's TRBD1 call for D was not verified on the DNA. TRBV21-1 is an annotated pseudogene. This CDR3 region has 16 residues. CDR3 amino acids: CASSKIWQTTNEKLFF. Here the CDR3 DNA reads TGTGCCAGCAGCAAAATTTGGCAGACAACTAATGAAAAACTGTTTTTT.

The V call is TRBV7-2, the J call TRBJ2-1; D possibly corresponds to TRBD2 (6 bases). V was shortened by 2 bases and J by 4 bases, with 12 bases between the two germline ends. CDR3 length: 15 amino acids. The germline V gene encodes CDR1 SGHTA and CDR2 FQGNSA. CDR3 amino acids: CASSLQNSGYNEQFF. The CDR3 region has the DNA TGTGCCAGCAGCTTACAAAATAGCGGTTACAATGAGCAGTTCTTC. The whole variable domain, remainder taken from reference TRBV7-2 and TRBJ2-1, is GAGVSQSPSNKVTEKGKDVELRCDPISGHTALYWYRQSLGQGLEFLIYFQGNSAPDKSGLPSDRFSAERTGGSVSTLTIQRTQQEDSAVYLCASSLQNSGYNEQFFGPGTRLTVL.

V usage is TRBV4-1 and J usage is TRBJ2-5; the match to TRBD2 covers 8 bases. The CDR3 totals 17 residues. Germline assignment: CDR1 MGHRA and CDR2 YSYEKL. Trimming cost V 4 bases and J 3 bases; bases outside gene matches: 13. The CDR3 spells CASSRPNSGSGEETQYF. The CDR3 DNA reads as TGCGCCAGCAGCCGCCCCAACTCGGGTAGCGGGGAAGAGACCCAGTACTTC.

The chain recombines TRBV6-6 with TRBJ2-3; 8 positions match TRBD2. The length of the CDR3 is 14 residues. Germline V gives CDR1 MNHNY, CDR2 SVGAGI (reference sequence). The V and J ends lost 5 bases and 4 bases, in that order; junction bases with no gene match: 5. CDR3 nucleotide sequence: TGTGCCAGCAGTGCCCCGGGACTAGCAGATACGCAGTATTTT. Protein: CASSAPGLADTQYF.